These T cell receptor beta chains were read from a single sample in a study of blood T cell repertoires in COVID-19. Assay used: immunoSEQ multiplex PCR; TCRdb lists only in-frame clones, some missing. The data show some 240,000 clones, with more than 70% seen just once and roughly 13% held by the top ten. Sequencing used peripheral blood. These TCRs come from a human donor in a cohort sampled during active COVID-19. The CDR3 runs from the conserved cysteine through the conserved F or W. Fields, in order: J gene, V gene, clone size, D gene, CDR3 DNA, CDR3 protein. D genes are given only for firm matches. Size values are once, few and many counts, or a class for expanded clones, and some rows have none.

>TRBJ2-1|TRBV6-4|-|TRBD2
TGTGCCAGCAGTACAACCGGACTAGCGTCCCCTTACAATGAGCAGTTCTTC
CASSTTGLASPYNEQFF
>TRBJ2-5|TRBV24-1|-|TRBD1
TGTGCCACCAGTGATACCCGACAGGGGAAAGAGACCCAGTACTTC
CATSDTRQGKETQYF
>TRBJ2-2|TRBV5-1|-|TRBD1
TGCGCCAGCAGCTCCGGGACAGGGAACACCGGGGAGCTGTTTTTT
CASSSGTGNTGELFF
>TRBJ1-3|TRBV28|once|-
TGTGCCAGCAGTTCCTCAGGGTCTGGAAACACCATATATTTT
CASSSSGSGNTIYF
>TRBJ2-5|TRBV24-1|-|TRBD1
TGTGCCACCAGTGATTTGTCTCAGCCCAGGGGGGAGACCCAGTACTTC
CATSDLSQPRGETQYF
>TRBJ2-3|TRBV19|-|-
TGTGCCAGTAGCCCCCGGCGGGTTAGCACAGATACGCAGTATTTT
CASSPRRVSTDTQYF
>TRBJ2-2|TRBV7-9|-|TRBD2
TGTGCCAGCAGCCCGGGACTAGCGGGGGTCACCGGGGAGCTGTTTTTT
CASSPGLAGVTGELFF
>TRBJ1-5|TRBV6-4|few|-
TGTGCCAGCAGTGTCGCAGGGCATGGCAATCAGCCCCAGCATTTT
CASSVAGHGNQPQHF
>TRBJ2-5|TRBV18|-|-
TGTGCCAGCTCACAACAGCCGTACCAAGAGACCCAGTACTTC
CASSQQPYQETQYF
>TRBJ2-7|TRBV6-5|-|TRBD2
TGTGCCAGCAGGACTGGTAGCGGGAGTGGATACGAGCAGTACTTC
CASRTGSGSGYEQYF
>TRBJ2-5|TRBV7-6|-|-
TGTGCCAGCAGCTTAGACAGGATAGAGACCCAGTACTTC
CASSLDRIETQYF
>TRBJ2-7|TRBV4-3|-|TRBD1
TGCGCCAGCAGCCACGGGGACAGGGGATACGAGCAGTACTTC
CASSHGDRGYEQYF
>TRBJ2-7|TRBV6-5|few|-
TGTGCCAGCAGTTGGGCTAGGGGATACTACGAGCAGTACTTC
CASSWARGYYEQYF
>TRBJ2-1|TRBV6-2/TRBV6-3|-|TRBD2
TGTGCCAGCAGTTACGTAGGCGCTAGCGGGGGGCACAAGAGCTCCTACAATGAGCAGTTCTTC
CASSYVGASGGHKSSYNEQFF
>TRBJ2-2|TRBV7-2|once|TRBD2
TGTGCCAGCAGCTTAGTAGCGGGCTATACCGGGGAGCTGTTTTTT
CASSLVAGYTGELFF
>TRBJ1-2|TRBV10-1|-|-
TGCGCCAGGTTCCCTTTTGACTATGGCTACACCTTC
CARFPFDYGYTF
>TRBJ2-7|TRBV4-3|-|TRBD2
TGCGCCAGCAGCCAAGATCGCCAGGGAGGGGCCTACGAGCAGTACTTC
CASSQDRQGGAYEQYF
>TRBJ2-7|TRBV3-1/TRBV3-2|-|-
TGTGCCAGCAGCCAAGATAGTGGGGAGCCGTACTTC
CASSQDSGEPYF
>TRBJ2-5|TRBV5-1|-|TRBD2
TGCGCCAGCAGCTTCGGGACTAGCGGGAGCCCCCAAGAGACCCAGTACTTC
CASSFGTSGSPQETQYF
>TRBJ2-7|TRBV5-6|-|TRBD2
TGTGCCAGCAGCTGGGAGGGACGGCACTACGAGCAGTACTTC
CASSWEGRHYEQYF
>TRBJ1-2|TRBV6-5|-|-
TGTGCCAGCAGTTACTCGAGAGGGAGAGGCTACACCTTC
CASSYSRGRGYTF
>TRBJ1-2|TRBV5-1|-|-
TGCGCCAGCAGCAATGCACAGGGTGATGGCTACACCTTC
CASSNAQGDGYTF
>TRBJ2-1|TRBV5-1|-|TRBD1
TGCGCCAGCAGCCCAGGGGGAAGAGAGCAGTTCTTC
CASSPGGREQFF
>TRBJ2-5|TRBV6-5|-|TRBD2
TGTGCCAGCGTTTACGCGGGGGGGCTGGAGACCCAGTACTTC
CASVYAGGLETQYF
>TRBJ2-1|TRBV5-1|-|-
TGCGCCAGCAGCCCGGACAGTTATGTGTCCTACAATGAGCAGTTCTTC
CASSPDSYVSYNEQFF
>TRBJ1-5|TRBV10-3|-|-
TGTGCCATCAGGCAGGGGACGGCTAGCAATCAGCCCCAGCATTTT
CAIRQGTASNQPQHF
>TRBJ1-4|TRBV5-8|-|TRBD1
TGTGCCAGCAGCTTGGATATGGGGACAGCTAATGAAAAACTGTTTTTT
CASSLDMGTANEKLFF